One T cell receptor beta chain is described in this entry. Its antigen remains unidentified. This specimen belongs to a study of identical twins. Healthy Caucasians made up all donors. Template switching added a universal primer site, and cDNA bore unique molecular identifiers. From the 5' RACE reads, TCRdb called clonotypes with MiXCR, one entry per CDR3 protein. This sample yields approximately 690,000 distinct CDR3 sequences, of which 5.5% to 6.5% are seen a single time; 1.5% to 2% belongs to the top ten. Points from the study as a whole: Alpha sequences that were out-of-frame and twin-shared showed an excess of low generation probability.

V dropped 4 bases and J dropped 5; count of bases not matched to a gene: 11. The CDR3 loop spans 15 amino acids. Looked up from germline, CDR1 is SGHRS and CDR2 is YFSETQ. Sequenced sample: naive T cells sorted from blood. This sequence joins TRBV5-1 and TRBJ2-7; 8 positions agree with TRBD1. The clonotype was recovered from a man between 18 and 29 years old in good health. In nucleotides, the CDR3 is TGCGCCAGCAGCGAAGGACAGGGAAGAGGTCACGAGCAGTACTTC. Its translation is CASSEGQGRGHEQYF.